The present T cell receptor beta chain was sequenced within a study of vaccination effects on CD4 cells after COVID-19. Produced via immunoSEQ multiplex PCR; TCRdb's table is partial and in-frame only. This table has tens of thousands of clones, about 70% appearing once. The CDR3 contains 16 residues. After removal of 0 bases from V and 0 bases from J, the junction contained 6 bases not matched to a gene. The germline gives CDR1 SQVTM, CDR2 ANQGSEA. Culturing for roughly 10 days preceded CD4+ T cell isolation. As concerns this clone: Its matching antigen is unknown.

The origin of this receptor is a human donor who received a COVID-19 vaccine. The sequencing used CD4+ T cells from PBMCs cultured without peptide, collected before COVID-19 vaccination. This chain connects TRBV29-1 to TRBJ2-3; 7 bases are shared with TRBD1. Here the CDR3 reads CSVEDPFRGSTDTQYF. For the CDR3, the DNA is TGCAGCGTTGAAGACCCCTTCAGGGGGAGCACAGATACGCAGTATTTT.